Sequencing of this T cell receptor beta chain was carried out in a study of cytomegalovirus exposure and HLA in healthy donors. Findings and limits, study-wide: Among donors in an Asian-associated ancestry cluster, a later analysis reportedly found fewer N-insertions than the roughly 610-donor mean. A missense DCLRE1C variant was associated with V- and J-gene trimming of TCR beta chains in a later analysis, and an independent cohort replicated the association.

The PCR had 60 Vbeta and 13 Jbeta primers. Generated by immunoSEQ multiplex PCR, the TCRdb table keeps only in-frame clones and is missing some. The data hold roughly 100,000 clones, with 78% observed a single time. V was pared by 4 bases and J by 4 bases, with 5 bases of the junction left unmatched. The CDR3 consists of 15 residues. Germline V gene data show CDR1 as PRHDT and CDR2 as FYEKMQ (reference sequence). A word on this clone: What it binds is unknown.

This TCR derives from a woman aged 55-69 years in good health and CMV-seronegative. Sequenced: PBMCs. The gene calls are TRBV13 and TRBJ2-2; TRBD1 aligns across 8 bases. CDR3 bases: TGTGCCAGCAGCTCACAGGGGGTGATCACCGGGGAGCTGTTTTTT. Residues: CASSSQGVITGELFF.